This T cell receptor beta chain appears in the sequencing data of a study of pediatric ulcerative colitis. Study-level results: Repertoires came from total lymphocyte DNA, so rare subsets like regulatory T cells may be missed.

The table came from immunoSEQ multiplex PCR; TCRdb's copy has only in-frame clones and leaves some out. Here the sample spans fewer than 30,000 clones, about 67% being singletons. The CDR3 spans 14 residues. Between the trimmed V and J ends, which lost 5 bases and 1 base, there was a span of 11 bases. The germline V gene encodes CDR1 KGHSH and CDR2 LQKENI. One to two pinch biopsies were taken from the rectum during colonoscopy. In this sample, this clone turned up a few times. As yet, its antigen is unknown. The chain recombines TRBV18 with TRBJ1-2; D is undetermined. This clonotype was sampled from a boy aged 5-17 years with severe ulcerative colitis. The sample comprised gut tissue. The CDR3 loop is CASSRAPNNYGYTF. The CDR3 nucleotides read TGTGCCAGCTCAAGGGCACCGAATAACTATGGCTACACCTTC. Full variable domain (missing parts from reference TRBV18 and TRBJ1-2): NAGVMQNPRHLVRRRGQEARLRCSPMKGHSHVYWYRQLPEEGLKFMVYLQKENIIDESGMPKERFSAEFPKEGPSILRIQQVVRGDSAAYFCASSRAPNNYGYTFGSGTRLTVV.